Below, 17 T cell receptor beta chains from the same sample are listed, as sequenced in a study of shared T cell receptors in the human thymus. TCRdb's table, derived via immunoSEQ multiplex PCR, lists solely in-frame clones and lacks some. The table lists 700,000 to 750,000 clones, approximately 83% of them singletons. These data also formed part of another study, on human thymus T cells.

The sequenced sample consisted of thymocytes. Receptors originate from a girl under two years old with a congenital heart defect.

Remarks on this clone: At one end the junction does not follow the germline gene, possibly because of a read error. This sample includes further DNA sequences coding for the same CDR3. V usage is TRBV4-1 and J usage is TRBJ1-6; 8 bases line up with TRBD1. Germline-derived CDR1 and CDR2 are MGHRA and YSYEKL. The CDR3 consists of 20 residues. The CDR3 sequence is CASSHTIPGQECLEDSPLHF. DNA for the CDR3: TGCGCCAGCAGCCACACAATACCGGGACAGGAATGCCTAGAGGATTCCCCCCTCCACTTT.

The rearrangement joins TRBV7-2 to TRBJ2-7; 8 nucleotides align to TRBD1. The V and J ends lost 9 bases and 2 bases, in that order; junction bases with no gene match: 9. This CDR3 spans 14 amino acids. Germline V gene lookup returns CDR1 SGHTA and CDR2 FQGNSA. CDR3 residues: CASGAGGRAYEQYF. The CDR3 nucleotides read TGTGCCAGTGGAGCAGGGGGCAGGGCCTACGAGCAGTACTTC.

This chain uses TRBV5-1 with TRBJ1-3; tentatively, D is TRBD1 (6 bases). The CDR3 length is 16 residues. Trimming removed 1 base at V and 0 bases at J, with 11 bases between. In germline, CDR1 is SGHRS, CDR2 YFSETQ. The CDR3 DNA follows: TGCGCCAGCAGCTTGACAGGGCTTAGCTCTGGAAACACCATATATTTT. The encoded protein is CASSLTGLSSGNTIYF. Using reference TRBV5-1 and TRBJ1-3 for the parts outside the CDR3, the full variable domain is KAGVTQTPRYLIKTRGQQVTLSCSPISGHRSVSWYQQTPGQGLQFLFEYFSETQRNKGNFPGRFSGRQFSNSRSEMNVSTLELGDSALYLCASSLTGLSSGNTIYFGEGSWLTVV.

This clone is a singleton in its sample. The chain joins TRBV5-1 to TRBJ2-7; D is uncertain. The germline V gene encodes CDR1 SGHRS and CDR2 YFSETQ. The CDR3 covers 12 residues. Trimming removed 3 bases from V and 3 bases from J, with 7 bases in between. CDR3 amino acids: CASSSDNYEQYF. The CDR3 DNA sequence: TGCGCCAGCAGCTCCGACAACTACGAGCAGTACTTC.

DNA for the CDR3: TGCGCCAGCAGCCACCTCGGGGGGGGGCGCGTTGGAAACACCATATATTTT. Protein sequence: CASSHLGGGRVGNTIYF. This sequence joins TRBV4-1 and TRBJ1-3; D might be TRBD1 (6 bases). CDR1 is MGHRA, CDR2 YSYEKL, per germline. With 3 bases removed from V and 3 bases from J, the gap between germline ends came to 18 bases. The CDR3 sequence is 17 residues long.

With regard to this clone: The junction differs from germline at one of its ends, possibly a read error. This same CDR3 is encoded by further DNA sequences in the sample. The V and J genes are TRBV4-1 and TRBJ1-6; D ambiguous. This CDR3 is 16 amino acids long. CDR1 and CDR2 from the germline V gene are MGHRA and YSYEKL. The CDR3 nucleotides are TGCGCCAGCAGCCAAGTCAGTCGGCAGACTTATTCCCCCCTCCACTTT. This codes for CASSQVSRQTYSPLHF.

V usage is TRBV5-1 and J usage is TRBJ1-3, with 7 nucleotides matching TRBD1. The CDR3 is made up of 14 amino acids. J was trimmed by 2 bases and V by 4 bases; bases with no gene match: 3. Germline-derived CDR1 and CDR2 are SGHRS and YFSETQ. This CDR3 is CASSPGQPGNTIYF. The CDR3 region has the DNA TGCGCCAGCAGCCCGGGACAGCCTGGAAACACCATATATTTT.

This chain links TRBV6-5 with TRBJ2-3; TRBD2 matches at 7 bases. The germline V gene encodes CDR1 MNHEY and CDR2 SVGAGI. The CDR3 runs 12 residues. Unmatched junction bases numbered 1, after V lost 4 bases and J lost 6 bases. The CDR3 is CASSFSGDTQYF. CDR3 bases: TGTGCCAGCAGTTTTAGCGGGGATACGCAGTATTTT.

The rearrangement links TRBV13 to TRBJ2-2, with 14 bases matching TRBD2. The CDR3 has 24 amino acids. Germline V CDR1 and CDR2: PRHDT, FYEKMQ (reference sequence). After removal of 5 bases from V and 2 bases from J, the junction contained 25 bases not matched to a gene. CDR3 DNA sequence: TGTGCCAGCAGCCCATACTACACCGGGACTAGCGGGGGCCAAAAAACCGAAAACACCGGGGAGCTGTTTTTT. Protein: CASSPYYTGTSGGQKTENTGELFF.

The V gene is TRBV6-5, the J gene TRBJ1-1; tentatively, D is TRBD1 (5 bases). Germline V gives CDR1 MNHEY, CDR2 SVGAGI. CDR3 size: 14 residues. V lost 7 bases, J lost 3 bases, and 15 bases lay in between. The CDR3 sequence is CASTQGWTHTEAFF. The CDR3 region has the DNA TGTGCCAGCACCCAAGGATGGACACACACTGAAGCTTTCTTT.

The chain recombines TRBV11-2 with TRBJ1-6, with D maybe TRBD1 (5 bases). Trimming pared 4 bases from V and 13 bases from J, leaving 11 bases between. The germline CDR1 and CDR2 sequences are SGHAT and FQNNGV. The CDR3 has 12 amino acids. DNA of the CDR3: TGTGCCAGCAGCTCTATAACAGGCCCCCTCCACTTT. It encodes CASSSITGPLHF. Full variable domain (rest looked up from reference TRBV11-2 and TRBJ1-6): EAGVAQSPRYKIIEKRQSVAFWCNPISGHATLYWYQQILGQGPKLLIQFQNNGVVDDSQLPKDRFSAERLKGVDSTLKIQPAKLEDSAVYLCASSSITGPLHFGNGTRLTVT.

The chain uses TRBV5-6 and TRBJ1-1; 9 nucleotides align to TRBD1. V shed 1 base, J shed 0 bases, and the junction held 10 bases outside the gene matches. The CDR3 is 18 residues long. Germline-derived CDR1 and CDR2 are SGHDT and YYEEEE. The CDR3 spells CASSLSGQGTKVNTEAFF. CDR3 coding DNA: TGTGCCAGCAGCTTGTCGGGACAGGGTACGAAGGTGAACACTGAAGCTTTCTTT. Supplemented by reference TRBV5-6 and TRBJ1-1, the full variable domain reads DAGVTQSPTHLIKTRGQQVTLRCSPKSGHDTVSWYQQALGQGPQFIFQYYEEEERQRGNFPDRFSGHQFPNYSSELNVNALLLGDSALYLCASSLSGQGTKVNTEAFFGQGTRLTVV.

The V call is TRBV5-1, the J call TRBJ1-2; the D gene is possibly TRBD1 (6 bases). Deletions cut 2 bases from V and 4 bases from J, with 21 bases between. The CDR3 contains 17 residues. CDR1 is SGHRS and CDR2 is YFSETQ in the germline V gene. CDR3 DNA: TGCGCCAGCAGCTTTTCAGGGGCAGGAGATTCCCTCTATGGCTACACCTTC. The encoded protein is CASSFSGAGDSLYGYTF.

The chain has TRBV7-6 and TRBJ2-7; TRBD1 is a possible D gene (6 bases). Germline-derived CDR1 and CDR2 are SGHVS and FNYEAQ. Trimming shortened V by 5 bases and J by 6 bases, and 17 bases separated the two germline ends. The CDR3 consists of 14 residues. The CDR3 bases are TGTGCCAGCAGCCCGGAAGACAGGATCGGCGAGCAGTACTTC. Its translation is CASSPEDRIGEQYF.

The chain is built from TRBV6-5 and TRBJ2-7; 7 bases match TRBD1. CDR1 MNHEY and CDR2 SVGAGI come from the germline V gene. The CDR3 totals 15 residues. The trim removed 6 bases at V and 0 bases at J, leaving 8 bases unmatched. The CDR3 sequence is CASRKGQPSSYEQYF. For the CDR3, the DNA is TGTGCCAGCAGAAAGGGACAGCCCAGCTCCTACGAGCAGTACTTC.

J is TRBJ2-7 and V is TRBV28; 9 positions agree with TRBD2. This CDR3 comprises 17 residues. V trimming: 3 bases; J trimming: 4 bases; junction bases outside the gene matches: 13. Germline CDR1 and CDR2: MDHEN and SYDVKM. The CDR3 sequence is CASSFSRLAGTIYEQYF. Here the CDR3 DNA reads TGTGCCAGCAGTTTTAGTCGCCTAGCGGGGACAATTTACGAGCAGTACTTC.

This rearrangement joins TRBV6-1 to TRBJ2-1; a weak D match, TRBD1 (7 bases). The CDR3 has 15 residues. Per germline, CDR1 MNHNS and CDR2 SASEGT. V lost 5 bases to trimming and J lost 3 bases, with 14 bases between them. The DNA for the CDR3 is TGTGCCAGCAGTCAGGGGGGTTCCCTCTACAATGAGCAGTTCTTC. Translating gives CASSQGGSLYNEQFF.